This paragraph reports one T cell receptor beta chain. This entry comes from a study of beta chain features in type 1 diabetes. Expressed TCRB transcripts were sequenced because the entire RNA isolate underwent reverse transcription. The repertoire was sequenced with immunoSEQ multiplex PCR; TCRdb's copy has only in-frame clones and lacks some. The table includes roughly 240,000 clones, 68% detected once. This CDR3 is 15 amino acids long. The V gene's germline CDR1 is WSHSY and CDR2 SAAADI. Deletions cut 5 bases from V and 2 bases from J, with 13 bases between. The rearrangement uses TRBV10-2 and TRBJ2-1; D is perhaps TRBD1 (6 bases). Sequenced input: naive CD4+ T cells from blood. The clonotype was recovered from a man aged 30-40 years in good health. Here the CDR3 reads CASSLTGSPYNEQFF. The CDR3, as DNA: TGCGCCAGCAGTCTGACAGGCTCACCCTACAATGAGCAGTTCTTC.